This T cell receptor beta chain was found in a study of blood T cells in healthy people across ages. Study-wide findings and caveats: Bulk PBMC profiling left naive and antigen-experienced comparisons inconclusive.

Trimming removed 3 bases from V and 1 base from J, with 10 bases in between. Germline V gives CDR1 DFQATT, CDR2 SNEGSKA (reference sequence). This CDR3 region has 14 residues. Per individual sample, total RNA of at least 5.5 micrograms was extracted. This clonotype was seen once. Its target is not known. Next came a second PCR, run for roughly 6 to 11 cycles, which used a sample-barcoded 5' primer along with a J-beta primer mix. Every sample gave at least 2.5 million paired-end reads containing CDR3. TCRdb re-called the 5' RACE reads through MiXCR, storing one row per CDR3 protein. The sample has 660,000 or so distinct CDR3 sequences, 58% seen once.

This chain connects TRBV20-1 to TRBJ1-5; perhaps TRBD1 as D (5 bases). Sequencing input: blood. The receptor's source is a man in his 60s in good health. The CDR3 reads CSASQGASNQPQHF. Here the CDR3 DNA reads TGCAGTGCTAGCCAGGGTGCCAGCAATCAGCCCCAGCATTTT.